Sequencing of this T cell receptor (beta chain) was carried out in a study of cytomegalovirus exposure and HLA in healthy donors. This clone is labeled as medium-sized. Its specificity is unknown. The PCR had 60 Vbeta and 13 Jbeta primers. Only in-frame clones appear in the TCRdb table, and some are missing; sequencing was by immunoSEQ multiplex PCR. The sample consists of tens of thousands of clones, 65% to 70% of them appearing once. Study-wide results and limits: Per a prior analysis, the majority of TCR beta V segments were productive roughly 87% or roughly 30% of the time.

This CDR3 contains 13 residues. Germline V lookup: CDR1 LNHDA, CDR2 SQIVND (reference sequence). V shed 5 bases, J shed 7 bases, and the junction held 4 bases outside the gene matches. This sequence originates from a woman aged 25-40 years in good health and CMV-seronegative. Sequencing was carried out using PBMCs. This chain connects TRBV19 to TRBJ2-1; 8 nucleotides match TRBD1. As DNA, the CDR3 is TGTGCCAGTAGTTGGACAGGGTGGAATGAGCAGTTCTTC. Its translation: CASSWTGWNEQFF.